A single sample gave rise to the 20 T cell receptor beta chains below, sequenced in a study of cytomegalovirus exposure and HLA in healthy donors (dated by TCRdb to 2016 to 2017). Library preparation was by the immunoSEQ multiplex PCR assay. For the multiplex PCR, a mixture combining 60 forward primers for TCR Vbeta segments and 13 reverse primers for TCR Jbeta segments was used. The table was pulled from immuneACCESS by TCRdb, which kept in-frame rearrangements only. Such tables lose some clones; where checked, under half of the loss comes from unresolved V genes, and the rest has no known cause. The sample includes a few hundred thousand clones, with around 80% observed a single time. The ten largest clones represent 2.9% of the sample. The sequencing input was PBMCs. These receptors originate from a man aged 25-45 years in good health and CMV-seronegative.

The chain links TRBV27 to TRBJ2-2; TRBD2 matches 8 bases. This CDR3 is built from 17 residues. With 5 bases clipped from V and 0 bases from J, the junction kept 8 bases outside the gene matches. Germline V gene sequence: CDR1 MNHEY, CDR2 SMNVEV (reference sequence). The CDR3 DNA reads TGTGCCAGCAGTGAACCCCGGGGACTAGCGAACACCGGGGAGCTGTTTTTT. Its protein product is CASSEPRGLANTGELFF.

A note on this clone: The same CDR3 is also encoded by other DNA sequences in this sample. The chain links TRBV7-2 to TRBJ2-2; D gene ambiguous. Deletions cut 5 bases from V and 3 bases from J, with 7 bases between. CDR1 is SGHTA and CDR2 is FQGNSA in the germline V gene. The CDR3 sequence is 13 residues long. DNA of the CDR3: TGTGCCAGCAGCCTAGACTACACCGGGGAGCTGTTTTTT. This codes for CASSLDYTGELFF.

The chain is built from TRBV18 and TRBJ1-1, with D perhaps TRBD1 (5 bases). The CDR3 loop spans 15 amino acids. Per the germline V gene, CDR1 is KGHSH and CDR2 is LQKENI. V dropped 3 bases and J dropped 2 bases, with 13 bases sitting between them. CDR3 DNA: TGTGCCAGCTCACCGATAGGGGATGAAAACACTGAAGCTTTCTTT. This encodes CASSPIGDENTEAFF.

The J gene is TRBJ2-1, the V gene TRBV6-5, with 8 bases matching TRBD1. In germline, CDR1 is MNHEY, CDR2 SVGAGI. V lost 7 bases and J lost 9; bases outside the gene matches: 5. The CDR3 length is 12 residues. The CDR3 nucleotides are TGTGCCAGCACCAACAGGGGGTCTGAGCAGTTCTTC. Encoded protein: CASTNRGSEQFF.

The rearrangement uses TRBV6-4 and TRBJ2-7, with D maybe TRBD1 (6 bases). The CDR3 has 12 amino acids. CDR1 MRHNA and CDR2 SNTAGT come from the germline V gene. The V end lost 11 bases, the J end lost 0 bases, and 11 bases lay between the germline ends. In DNA form, the CDR3 reads TGTGCCGGAGACAGGAGCTCCTACGAGCAGTACTTC. It translates to CAGDRSSYEQYF.

This clone was seen a single time. The CDR3 DNA reads TGTGCCAGCAGTCTCCTTTCTACGGGAATTAATTCACCCCTCCACTTT. Amino acids: CASSLLSTGINSPLHF. The chain is built from TRBV7-2 and TRBJ1-6; no clear D gene. Trimming took 6 bases from V and 6 from J, leaving 18 bases between them. Looked up from germline, CDR1 is SGHTA and CDR2 is FQGNSA. This CDR3 region has 16 residues.

This chain links TRBV5-1 with TRBJ2-5; tentatively, D is TRBD2 (6 bases). The germline V and J ends were trimmed by 5 bases and 4 bases, with 21 bases remaining between them. From germline, CDR1 is SGHRS and CDR2 YFSETQ. This CDR3 comprises 16 residues. The CDR3 DNA sequence: TGCGCCAGCAGGTCTCCGGGACTCCGAAGTCGAGAGACCCAGTACTTC. Residues: CASRSPGLRSRETQYF. Drawing the rest from reference TRBV5-1 and TRBJ2-5, the complete variable domain is KAGVTQTPRYLIKTRGQQVTLSCSPISGHRSVSWYQQTPGQGLQFLFEYFSETQRNKGNFPGRFSGRQFSNSRSEMNVSTLELGDSALYLCASRSPGLRSRETQYFGPGTRLLVL.

This clone was seen only once. The chain employs TRBV9 and TRBJ2-1; the match to TRBD1 covers 7 bases. The J segment lost 1 base and the V segment lost 2 bases, leaving 6 bases of the junction unmatched. The CDR3 spans 16 residues. Germline-derived CDR1 and CDR2 are SGDLS and YYNGEE. The CDR3 DNA reads as TGTGCCAGCAGCGTTCTAGACAGGGCATCCTACAATGAGCAGTTCTTC. Its translation: CASSVLDRASYNEQFF.

The genes are TRBV5-4 and TRBJ2-2, with D maybe TRBD1 (5 bases). The CDR3 totals 13 residues. Trimming took 0 bases from V and 5 from J, leaving 5 bases between them. Germline lookup yields CDR1 SGHNT and CDR2 YYREEE (reference sequence). CDR3 nucleotides: TGTGCCAGCAGCTTGGGACAGACCGGGGAGCTGTTTTTT. Translated: CASSLGQTGELFF.

This clone was recorded a few times. The chain has TRBV4-3 and TRBJ1-2; 7 bases fit TRBD1. Germline V gene data show CDR1 as LGHNA and CDR2 as YSLEER. The CDR3 contains 14 residues. Unmatched junction bases numbered 10, after V lost 0 bases and J lost 12 bases. The CDR3 loop is CASSQDLGQVQDTF. The CDR3 DNA is TGCGCCAGCAGCCAAGATTTAGGACAGGTACAGGACACCTTC.

The rearrangement joins TRBV7-9 to TRBJ2-2; 12 nucleotides align to TRBD2. The CDR3 totals 17 residues. Germline lookup yields CDR1 SEHNR and CDR2 FQNEAQ (reference sequence). V dropped 5 bases and J dropped 4; count of bases not matched to a gene: 8. This chain's CDR3 is CASSPSGLAGSTGELFF. CDR3 nucleotides: TGTGCCAGCAGCCCCAGCGGACTAGCGGGGTCCACCGGGGAGCTGTTTTTT.

The chain links TRBV6-1 to TRBJ2-2; TRBD2 might be the D (6 bases). CDR1 is MNHNS and CDR2 is SASEGT in the germline V gene. The CDR3 has 15 residues. V was trimmed by 8 bases and J by 0 bases, leaving 13 bases between them. The DNA of the CDR3 is TGTGCCAGCGTTGGGGGGACCGCGAACACCGGGGAGCTGTTTTTT. It specifies CASVGGTANTGELFF.

The chain uses TRBV5-1 and TRBJ2-3; TRBD1 matches at 11 bases. Looked up from germline, CDR1 is SGHRS and CDR2 is YFSETQ. V shed 6 bases and J 3 bases; nucleotides not matched to a gene: 12. The CDR3 extends over 17 amino acids. DNA of the CDR3: TGCGCCAGCACCAAGTCCCGGACAGGGGGCCTTACAGATACGCAGTATTTT. Translating gives CASTKSRTGGLTDTQYF.

The chain couples TRBV7-9 to TRBJ1-4, with 8 nucleotides matching TRBD1. The CDR3 loop spans 13 amino acids. The V gene end was trimmed by 7 bases and the J gene end by 6 bases; junction bases not matched to a gene: 4. Germline CDR1 reads SEHNR; CDR2 reads FQNEAQ (reference sequence). The CDR3 DNA reads TGTGCCAGCAACCGACAGGGGTATGAAAAACTGTTTTTT. Translating gives CASNRQGYEKLFF.

CDR3 nucleotides: TGTGCCAGCAGCCCAGAGGGGCGGGGCGCTTACGAGCAGTACTTC. Amino acids: CASSPEGRGAYEQYF. The genes are TRBV7-9 and TRBJ2-7; TRBD2 is a possible D gene (6 bases). The V end was cut by 5 bases, the J end by 4 bases, with 18 bases between. The CDR3 runs to 15 residues. Germline CDR1 reads SEHNR; CDR2 reads FQNEAQ (reference sequence).

This clone was found once. This chain uses TRBV7-6 with TRBJ2-3, with TRBD2 matching over 8 bases. The length of the CDR3 is 15 residues. Trimming cost V 0 bases and J 4 bases; bases outside gene matches: 3. The germline V gene encodes CDR1 SGHVS and CDR2 FNYEAQ. The CDR3 nucleotides are TGTGCCAGCAGCTTAGCGCCGGGGGGGTCAGATACGCAGTATTTT. Its protein is CASSLAPGGSDTQYF. The full variable domain, rest sourced from reference TRBV7-6 and TRBJ2-3, is GAGVSQSPRYKVTKRGQDVALRCDPISGHVSLYWYRQALGQGPEFLTYFNYEAQQDKSGLPNDRFSAERPEGSISTLTIQRTEQRDSAMYRCASSLAPGGSDTQYFGPGTRLTVL.

The gene calls are TRBV4-3 and TRBJ2-1; D gene ambiguous. Trimming left V 2 bases short and J 0 bases short, with 11 bases between. The CDR3 runs to 16 residues. Germline values: CDR1 LGHNA, CDR2 YSLEER. The CDR3 DNA sequence: TGCGCCAGCAGCCAATATAGACTGATCTCCTACAATGAGCAGTTCTTC. This sequence encodes CASSQYRLISYNEQFF.

The chain links TRBV4-1 to TRBJ1-4; D perhaps matches TRBD1 (6 bases). Trimming took 5 bases from V and 12 from J, leaving 22 bases between them. This CDR3 contains 15 residues. Per germline, CDR1 MGHRA and CDR2 YSYEKL. The CDR3 DNA reads TGCGCCAGCAGCGCCAACGCAGACAGGTTCGTGGAACTGTTTTTT. Amino acid sequence: CASSANADRFVELFF.

The V gene is TRBV6-5, the J gene TRBJ1-1, with D possibly matching TRBD1 (6 bases). The CDR3 consists of 15 residues. The germline V and J ends were trimmed by 0 bases and 1 base, with 9 bases remaining between them. Germline CDR1 reads MNHEY; CDR2 reads SVGAGI. Here the CDR3 reads CASSYSSGANTEAFF. The DNA for the CDR3 is TGTGCCAGCAGTTACTCATCAGGGGCGAACACTGAAGCTTTCTTT.

This clone was seen a single time. The chain employs TRBV28 and TRBJ2-5; TRBD1 is a possible D gene (6 bases). Germline loops: CDR1 MDHEN, CDR2 SYDVKM. This CDR3 region has 18 residues. V gave up 3 bases and J gave up 5 bases, with 25 bases separating them. The CDR3 reads CASSLEQSRLYRGETQYF. Here the CDR3 DNA reads TGTGCCAGCAGTTTGGAGCAATCGAGACTCTATAGGGGGGAGACCCAGTACTTC.